What follows describes a single T cell receptor beta chain. TCRdb's table, derived via immunoSEQ multiplex PCR, lists solely in-frame clones and lacks some. The sample yields some 1,400,000 clones, 96% seen once. This entry comes from a study of shared clonotypes between healthy human individuals. Study details: Donors, aged 18 to 49, were a couple of women and a few men.

This CDR3 region has 14 residues. Per the germline V gene, CDR1 is SGDLS and CDR2 is YYNGEE. V trimming: 3 bases; J trimming: 7 bases; junction bases outside the gene matches: 6. The receptor's source is a man aged 25-45 years in good health. Specimen: naive CD4+ T cells sorted from blood. Subset specified: CD45RA+ positively selected. The V call is TRBV9, the J call TRBJ2-1; 8 nucleotides align to TRBD2. In DNA form, the CDR3 reads TGTGCCAGCAGCGCGAGCGGGAGTGGGAATGAGCAGTTCTTC. Translating gives CASSASGSGNEQFF.